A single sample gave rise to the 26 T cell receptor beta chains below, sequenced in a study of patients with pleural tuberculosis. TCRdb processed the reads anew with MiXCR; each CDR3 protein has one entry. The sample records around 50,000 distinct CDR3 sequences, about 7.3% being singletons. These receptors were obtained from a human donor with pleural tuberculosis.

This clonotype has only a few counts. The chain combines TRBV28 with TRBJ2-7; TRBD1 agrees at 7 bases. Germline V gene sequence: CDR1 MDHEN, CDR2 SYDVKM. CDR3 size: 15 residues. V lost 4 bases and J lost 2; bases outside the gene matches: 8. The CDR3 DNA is TGTGCCAGCAGTTCCGAGACAGGGTGGGCCTACGAGCAGTACGTC. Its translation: CASSSETGWAYEQYV.

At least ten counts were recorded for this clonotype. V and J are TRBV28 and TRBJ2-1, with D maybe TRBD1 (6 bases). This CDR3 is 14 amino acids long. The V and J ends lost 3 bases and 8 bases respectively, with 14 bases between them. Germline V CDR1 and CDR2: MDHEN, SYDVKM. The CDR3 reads CASSFARTEDEQFF. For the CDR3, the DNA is TGTGCCAGCAGTTTCGCTCGGACAGAGGATGAGCAGTTCTTC.

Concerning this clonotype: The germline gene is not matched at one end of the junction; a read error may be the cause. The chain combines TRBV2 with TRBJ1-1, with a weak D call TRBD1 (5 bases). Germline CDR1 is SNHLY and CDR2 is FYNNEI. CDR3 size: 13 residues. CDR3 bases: TGTGCCAGCAGTCAGGGCGAGAACACTGAAACTTTCTTT. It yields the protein CASSQGENTETFF.

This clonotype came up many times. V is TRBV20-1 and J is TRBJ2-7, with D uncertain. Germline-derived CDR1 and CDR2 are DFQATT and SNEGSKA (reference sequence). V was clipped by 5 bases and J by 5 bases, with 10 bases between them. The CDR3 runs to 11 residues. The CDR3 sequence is CSAVQWDEQYF. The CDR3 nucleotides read TGCAGTGCTGTACAGTGGGACGAGCAGTACTTC.

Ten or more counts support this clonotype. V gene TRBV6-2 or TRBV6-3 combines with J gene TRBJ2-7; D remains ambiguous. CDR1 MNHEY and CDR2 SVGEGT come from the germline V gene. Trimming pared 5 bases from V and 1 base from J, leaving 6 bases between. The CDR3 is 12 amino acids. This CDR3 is CASSRPSYEQYV. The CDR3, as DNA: TGTGCCAGCAGTCGGCCATCCTACGAGCAGTACGTC.

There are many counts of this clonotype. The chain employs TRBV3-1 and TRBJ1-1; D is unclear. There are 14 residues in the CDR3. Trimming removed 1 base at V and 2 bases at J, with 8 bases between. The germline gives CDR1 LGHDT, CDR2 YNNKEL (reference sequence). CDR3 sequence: CASSQGTLNTEAFF. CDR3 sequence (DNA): TGTGCCAGCAGCCAAGGGACTCTAAACACTGAAGCTTTCTTT.

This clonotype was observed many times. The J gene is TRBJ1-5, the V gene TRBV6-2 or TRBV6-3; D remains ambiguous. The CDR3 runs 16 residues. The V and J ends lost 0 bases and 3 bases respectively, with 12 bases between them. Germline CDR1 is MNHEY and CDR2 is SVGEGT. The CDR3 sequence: CASSYSSQSDNQPQHF. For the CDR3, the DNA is TGTGCCAGCAGTTACTCTTCACAGTCCGACAATCAGCCCCAGCATTTT.

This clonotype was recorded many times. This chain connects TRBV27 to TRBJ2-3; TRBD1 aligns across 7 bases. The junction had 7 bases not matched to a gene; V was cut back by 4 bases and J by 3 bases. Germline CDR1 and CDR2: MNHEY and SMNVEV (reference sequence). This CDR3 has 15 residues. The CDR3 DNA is TGTGCCAGCAGTTCCTACAGGGGCTGGACAGATACGCAGTATTTT. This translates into CASSSYRGWTDTQYF.

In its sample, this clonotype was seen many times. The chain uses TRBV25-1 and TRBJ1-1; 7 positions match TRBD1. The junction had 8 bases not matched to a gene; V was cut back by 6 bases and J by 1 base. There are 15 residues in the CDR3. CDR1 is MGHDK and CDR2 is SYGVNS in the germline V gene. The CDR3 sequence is CASSVRGGGNTEAFF. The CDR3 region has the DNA TGTGCCAGCAGCGTTCGAGGGGGCGGGAACACTGAAGCTTTCTTT. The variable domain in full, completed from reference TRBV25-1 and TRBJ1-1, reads EADIYQTPRYLVIGTGKKITLECSQTMGHDKMYWYQQDPGMELHLIHYSYGVNSTEKGDLSSESTVSRIRTEHFPLTLESARPSHTSQYLCASSVRGGGNTEAFFGQGTRLTVV.

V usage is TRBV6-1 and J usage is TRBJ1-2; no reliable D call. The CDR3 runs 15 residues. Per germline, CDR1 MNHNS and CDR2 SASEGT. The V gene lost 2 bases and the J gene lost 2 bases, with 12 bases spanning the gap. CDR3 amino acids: CASSENRGLNYGYTF. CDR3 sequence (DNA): TGTGCCAGCAGTGAAAACAGAGGACTCAACTATGGCTACACCTTC.

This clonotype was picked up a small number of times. Here the CDR3 DNA reads TGTGCCAGCAGCTTAGTTAGTGCTGACTACGAGCAGTACTTC. It translates to CASSLVSADYEQYF. The chain recombines TRBV11-2 with TRBJ2-7; D not certain. V lost 1 base and J lost 3, with 10 bases in between. CDR1 is SGHAT, CDR2 FQNNGV, per germline. The CDR3 is made up of 14 amino acids.

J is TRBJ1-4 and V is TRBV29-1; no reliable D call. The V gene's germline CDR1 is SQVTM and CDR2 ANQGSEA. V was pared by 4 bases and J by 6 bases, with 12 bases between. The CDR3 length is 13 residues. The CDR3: CSVVLGGYEKLFF. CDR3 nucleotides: TGCAGCGTTGTGTTGGGCGGTTATGAAAAACTGTTTTTT.

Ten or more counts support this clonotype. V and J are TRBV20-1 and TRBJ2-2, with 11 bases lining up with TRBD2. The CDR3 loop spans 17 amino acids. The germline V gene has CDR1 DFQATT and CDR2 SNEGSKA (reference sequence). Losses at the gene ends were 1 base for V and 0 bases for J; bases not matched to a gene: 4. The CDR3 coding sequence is TGCAGTGCTAGAGGACTAGCGGGAAGCGCGAACACCGGGGAGCTGTTTTTT. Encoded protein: CSARGLAGSANTGELFF.

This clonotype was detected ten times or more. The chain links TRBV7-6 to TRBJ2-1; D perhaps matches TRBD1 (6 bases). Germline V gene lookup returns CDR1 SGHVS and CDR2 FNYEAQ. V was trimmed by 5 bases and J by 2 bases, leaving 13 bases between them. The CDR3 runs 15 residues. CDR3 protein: CASSPLQGAYNEQFF. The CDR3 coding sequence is TGTGCCAGCAGCCCCCTACAGGGAGCCTACAATGAGCAGTTCTTC.

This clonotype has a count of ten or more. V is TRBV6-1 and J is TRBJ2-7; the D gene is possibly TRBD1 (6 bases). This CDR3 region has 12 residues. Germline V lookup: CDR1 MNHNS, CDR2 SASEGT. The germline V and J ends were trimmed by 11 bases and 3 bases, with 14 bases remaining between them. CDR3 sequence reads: CALAWDNYEQYV. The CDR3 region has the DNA TGTGCCTTAGCTTGGGACAACTACGAGCAGTACGTC.

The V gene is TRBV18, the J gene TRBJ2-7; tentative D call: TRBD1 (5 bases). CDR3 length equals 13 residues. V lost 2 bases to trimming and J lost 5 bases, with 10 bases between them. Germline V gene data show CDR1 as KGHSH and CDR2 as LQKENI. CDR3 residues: CASSPSRRDEQYV. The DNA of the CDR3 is TGTGCCAGCTCACCAAGTCGCAGGGACGAGCAGTACGTC.

As DNA, the CDR3 is TGCGCCAGCGGCCTCGACGGCAGGGTTGTGACTGAAGCTTTCTTT. This codes for CASGLDGRVVTEAFF. The genes are TRBV5-1 and TRBJ1-1; TRBD1 might be the D (5 bases). Trimming pared 7 bases from V and 5 bases from J, leaving 21 bases between. This CDR3 spans 15 amino acids. The germline gives CDR1 SGHRS, CDR2 YFSETQ.

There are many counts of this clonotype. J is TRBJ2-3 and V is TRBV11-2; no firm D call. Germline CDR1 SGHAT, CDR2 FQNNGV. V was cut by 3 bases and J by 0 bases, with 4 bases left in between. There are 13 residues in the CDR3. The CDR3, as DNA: TGTGCCAGCAGCTTGCCTAGCACAGATACGCAGTATTTT. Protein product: CASSLPSTDTQYF.

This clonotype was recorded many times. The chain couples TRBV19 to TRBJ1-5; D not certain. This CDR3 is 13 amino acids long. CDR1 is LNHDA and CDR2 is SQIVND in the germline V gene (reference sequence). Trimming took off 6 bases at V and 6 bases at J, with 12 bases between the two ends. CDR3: CASRRDSGQPQHF. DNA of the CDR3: TGTGCCAGTAGGAGGGATTCGGGTCAGCCCCAGCATTTT.

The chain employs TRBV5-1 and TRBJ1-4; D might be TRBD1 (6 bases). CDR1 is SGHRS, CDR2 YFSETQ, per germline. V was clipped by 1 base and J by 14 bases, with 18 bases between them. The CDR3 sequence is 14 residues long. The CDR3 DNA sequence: TGCGCCAGCAGCTTGTTGGCCTCTCAGGGGTCCCTGTTTTTT. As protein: CASSLLASQGSLFF.

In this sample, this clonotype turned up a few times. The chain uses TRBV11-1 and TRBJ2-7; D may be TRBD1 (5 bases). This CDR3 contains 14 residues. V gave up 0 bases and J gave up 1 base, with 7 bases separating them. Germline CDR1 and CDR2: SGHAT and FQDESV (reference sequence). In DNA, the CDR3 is TGTGCCAGCAGCTTAGCAGGGGCGTCCTACGAGCAGTACTTC. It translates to CASSLAGASYEQYF.

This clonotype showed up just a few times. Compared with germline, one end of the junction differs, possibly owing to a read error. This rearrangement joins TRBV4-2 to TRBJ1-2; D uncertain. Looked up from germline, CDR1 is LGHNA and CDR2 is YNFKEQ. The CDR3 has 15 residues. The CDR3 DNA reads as TGTGCCAGCAGCGACCCAGGAAGCTCTAACTATGGCTGCACCTTC. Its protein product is CASSDPGSSNYGCTF.

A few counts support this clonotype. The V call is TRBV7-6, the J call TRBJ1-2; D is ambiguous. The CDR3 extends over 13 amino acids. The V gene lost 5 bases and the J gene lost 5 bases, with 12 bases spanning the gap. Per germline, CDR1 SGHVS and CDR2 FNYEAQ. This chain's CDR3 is CASSPVLGYGYTF. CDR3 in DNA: TGTGCCAGCAGCCCGGTATTGGGGTATGGCTACACCTTC.

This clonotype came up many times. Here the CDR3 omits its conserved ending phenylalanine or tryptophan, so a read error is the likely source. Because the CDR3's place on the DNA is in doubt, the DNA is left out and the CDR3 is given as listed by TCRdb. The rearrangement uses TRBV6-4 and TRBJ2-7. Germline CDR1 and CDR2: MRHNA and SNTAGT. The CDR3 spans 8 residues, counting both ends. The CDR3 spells CASSESIQ.

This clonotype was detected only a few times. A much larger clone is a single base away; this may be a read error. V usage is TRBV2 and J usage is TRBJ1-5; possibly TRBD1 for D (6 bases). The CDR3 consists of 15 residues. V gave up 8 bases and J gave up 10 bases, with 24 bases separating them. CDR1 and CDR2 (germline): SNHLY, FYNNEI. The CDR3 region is CASQQGRVKIEPQHF. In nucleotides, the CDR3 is TGTGCCAGCCAACAGGGACGGGTAAAAATCGAACCCCAGCATTTT.

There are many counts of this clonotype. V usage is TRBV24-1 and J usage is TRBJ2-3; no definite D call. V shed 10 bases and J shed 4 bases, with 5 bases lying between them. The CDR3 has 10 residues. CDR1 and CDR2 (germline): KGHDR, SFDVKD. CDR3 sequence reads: CATESDTQYF. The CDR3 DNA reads TGTGCCACAGAATCAGATACGCAGTATTTT.